This is a list of T cell receptor beta chains from one sample in a study of regulatory T cells in long-lasting Graves disease. MiXCR was run by TCRdb on the multiplex PCR reads, yielding one entry per CDR3 protein. Altogether about 400,000 distinct CDR3 sequences are present, roughly 16% being singletons, with the ten largest covering over 20%. Material: peripheral blood mononuclear cells (PBMCs), obtained at new diagnosis, from a patient treated with antithyroid drugs. Receptors originate from a female donor with Graves disease. Both conserved end residues are part of each CDR3. Each record gives: clone size, V gene, D gene, J gene, CDR3 protein, CDR3 DNA. A D gene is named only where the DNA matches it firmly. Size is omitted from some rows. Given values are once, few, many or a class for expanded clones.

>many|TRBV20-1|-|TRBJ2-3
CSAPSRGGADTQYF
TGCAGTGCCCCCTCGAGGGGGGGGGCAGATACGCAGTATTTT
>few|TRBV7-9|-|TRBJ1-1
CASSLLGTGPTEAFF
TGTGCCAGCAGCTTATTGGGTACGGGGCCCACTGAAGCTTTCTTT
>many|TRBV12-3/TRBV12-4|TRBD2|TRBJ2-1
CASSLGLAGAYNEQFF
TGTGCCAGCAGTTTAGGTCTAGCGGGAGCCTACAATGAGCAGTTCTTC
>many|TRBV6-5|-|TRBJ2-7
CASSYTRAYEQYF
TGTGCCAGCAGTTACACCCGGGCCTACGAGCAGTACTTC
>few|TRBV20-1|-|TRBJ2-2
CSASIEDRNTGELFF
TGCAGTGCTAGTATTGAAGACAGGAACACCGGGGAGCTGTTTTTT
>many|TRBV6-2/TRBV6-3|-|TRBJ1-1
CASSYSNFQPNTEAFF
TGTGCCAGCAGTTACTCGAATTTCCAGCCCAACACTGAAGCTTTCTTT
>many|TRBV20-1|-|TRBJ1-2
CSARAEEEEIYGYTF
TGCAGTGCTAGAGCGGAGGAGGAAGAGATCTATGGCTACACCTTC
>many|TRBV20-1|-|TRBJ1-5
CSASTGDQPQHF
TGCAGTGCTAGTACAGGAGATCAGCCCCAGCATTTT
>many|TRBV5-1|TRBD2|TRBJ2-3
CASGLAGTTDTQYF
TGCGCCAGCGGGCTAGCGGGGACCACAGATACGCAGTATTTT
>-|TRBV24-1|TRBD2|TRBJ2-1
CATSALAGDPHEQFF
TGTGCCACCAGTGCATTAGCGGGAGACCCCCATGAGCAGTTCTTC
>few|TRBV5-1|-|TRBJ2-2
CASSPGHEATGELFF
TGCGCCAGCTCCCCAGGCCACGAGGCAACCGGGGAGCTGTTTTTT
>-|TRBV27|TRBD1|TRBJ1-2
CASREGQGTYGYTF
TGTGCCAGCAGGGAGGGACAGGGAACCTATGGCTACACCTTC
>few|TRBV12-3/TRBV12-4|-|TRBJ1-1
CASSFVPTRNTEAFF
TGTGCCAGCAGTTTCGTACCTACCAGAAACACTGAAGCTTTCTTT
>-|TRBV9|-|TRBJ2-7
CASEVNGGSYEQYF
TGTGCCAGCGAGGTGAATGGAGGCTCCTACGAGCAGTACTTC
>-|TRBV2|-|TRBJ2-1
CASSSGLARLGEQFF
TGTGCCAGCAGTAGTGGGCTAGCCCGTTTGGGTGAGCAGTTCTTC
>few|TRBV7-9|-|TRBJ2-7
CASSSQYYEQYF
TGTGCCAGCAGCTCCCAATATTACGAGCAGTACTTC
>many|TRBV12-3/TRBV12-4|TRBD1|TRBJ2-7
CASSLGQGEYF
TGTGCCAGCAGTCTAGGACAGGGGGAGTACTTC
>few|TRBV7-6|TRBD2|TRBJ2-3
CASSLALYRAGGPDTQYF
TGTGCCAGCAGCTTAGCTCTGTATAGAGCGGGAGGACCAGATACGCAGTATTTT
>few|TRBV4-3|TRBD2|TRBJ2-2
CASSQGLSGINTGELFF
TGCGCCAGCAGCCAAGGTCTAAGCGGGATTAACACCGGGGAGCTGTTTTTT
>-|TRBV6-4|-|TRBJ1-2
CASSLLQTYGYTF
TGTGCCAGCAGTCTATTACAGACCTATGGCTACACCTTC
>many|TRBV6-5|-|TRBJ1-2
CASSYSRFAGPDYGYTF
TGTGCCAGCAGTTACTCGAGATTCGCAGGACCAGACTATGGCTACACCTTC
>few|TRBV12-3/TRBV12-4|-|TRBJ1-1
CASIRALGTEAFF
TGTGCCAGCATCCGGGCCCTCGGCACTGAAGCTTTCTTT
>many|TRBV2|-|TRBJ2-1
CASPSVLGGNEQFF
TGTGCCAGCCCCTCGGTACTGGGTGGAAATGAGCAGTTCTTC
>many|TRBV2|TRBD1|TRBJ2-3
CASSGTAPGIDTQYF
TGTGCCAGCAGCGGGACAGCCCCGGGGATAGATACGCAGTATTTT
>few|TRBV7-2|-|TRBJ2-7
CASSYQTREQYF
TGTGCCAGCAGCTATCAGACTCGCGAGCAGTACTTC
>many|TRBV28|-|TRBJ2-7
CASRPAGSSYEQYF
TGTGCCAGCCGACCGGCGGGGAGCTCCTACGAGCAGTACTTC
>many|TRBV20-1|TRBD2|TRBJ2-7
CSGRRPSGSTNEQYF
TGCAGTGGCCGCCGCCCTAGCGGGAGTACCAACGAGCAGTACTTC
>many|TRBV6-1|TRBD1|TRBJ1-2
CASRNPGTANYGYTF
TGTGCCAGCAGAAACCCCGGGACAGCTAACTATGGCTACACCTTC
>many|TRBV7-2|-|TRBJ1-5
CASSLREQPQHF
TGTGCCAGCAGCTTACGCGAACAGCCCCAGCATTTT